This TCR beta chain was identified during a study of T cell responses to AZD1222 COVID-19 vaccine. Broader study findings: Seropositive at baseline were only a handful of AZD1222 recipients.

The data were produced by immunoSEQ multiplex PCR, yet TCRdb's version contains in-frame clones alone and is incomplete. The table has roughly 120,000 clones, about nine tenths seen once; the top ten hold 2% to 3%. The CDR3 contains 14 residues. Germline V gives CDR1 MNHNY, CDR2 SVGAGI (reference sequence). V dropped 3 bases and J dropped 1 base, with 7 bases sitting between them. Comments on this clone: Its target is unknown.

V and J are TRBV6-6 and TRBJ2-1; D may be TRBD1 (6 bases). This TCR came from an adult who received the AZD1222 COVID-19 vaccine. The specimen was peripheral blood, collected 28 days after the second AZD1222 dose. CDR3 DNA sequence: TGTGCCAGCAGTTATAGGGGGTCCTACAATGAGCAGTTCTTC. It specifies CASSYRGSYNEQFF.